This paragraph reports one T cell receptor delta chain. Other nucleotide sequences from this sample produce the same CDR3. TCRdb re-called the reads with CATT. This table holds about 1,600 delta-chain clones, 41% found once. The CDR3 loop spans 17 amino acids. Germline V lookup: CDR1 GEAIGNYY, CDR2 EKD. Trimming cost V 1 base and J 5 bases; bases outside gene matches: 10. The sample comes from a study of gamma-delta chains in newborns, infants, children. Study-wide background: Microbial exposure reportedly drives polyclonal innate γδ T cell expansion after birth.

The specimen sequenced was blood. This sequence originates from a child who had a fever. This rearrangement joins TRDV2 to TRDJ1; the match to TRDD3 covers 12 bases. CDR3 coding DNA: TGTGCCTGTGACACACTGGGGGATACAGGAGGCACTGATAAACTCATCTTT. It is translated as CACDTLGDTGGTDKLIF.